The TCR beta chain under discussion was sequenced for a study of blood T cell repertoires in COVID-19. The overall study: Specimens from acute and convalescent COVID-19 originated in the United States, Italy and Spain. T cells, B-cell-depleted T cells, or PBMCs supplied cDNA or gDNA.

Points on this clone: One end of the junction does not line up with germline, which may come from a read error. Other DNA sequences in this sample translate to the same CDR3.

This CDR3 contains 15 residues. CDR1 and CDR2 (germline): SSHAT, FNYEAQ (reference sequence). Clones were read by immunoSEQ multiplex PCR, and TCRdb kept only the in-frame ones, dropping some. This table holds 130,000 to 150,000 clones, 88% found once. Input material: peripheral blood. The TCR sequence derives from a woman aged 45-65 years with acute or convalescent COVID-19. The gene calls are TRBV7-7 and TRBJ2-2; 8 bases fit TRBD2. CDR3 in amino acids: CASSSSGSNTGELFF. CDR3 coding DNA: TGTGCTAGCAGCTCCAGCGGGAGCAACACCGGGGAGCTGTTTTTT.